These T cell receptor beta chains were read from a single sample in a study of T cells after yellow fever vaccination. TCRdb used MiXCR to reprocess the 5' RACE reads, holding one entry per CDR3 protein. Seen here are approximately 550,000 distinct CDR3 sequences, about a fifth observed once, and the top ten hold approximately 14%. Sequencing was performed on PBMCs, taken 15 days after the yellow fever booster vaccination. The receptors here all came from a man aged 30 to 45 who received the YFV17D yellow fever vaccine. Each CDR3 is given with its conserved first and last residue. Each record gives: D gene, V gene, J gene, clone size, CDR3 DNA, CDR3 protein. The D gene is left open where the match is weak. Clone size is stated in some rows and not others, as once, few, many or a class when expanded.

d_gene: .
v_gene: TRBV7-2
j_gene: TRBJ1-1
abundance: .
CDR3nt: TGTGCCAGCCGCCCCCCGGCGGGGCAACTGAACACTGAAGCTTTCTTT
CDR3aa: CASRPPAGQLNTEAFF

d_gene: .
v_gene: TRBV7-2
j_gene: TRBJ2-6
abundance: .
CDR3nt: TGTGCCAGCAGTGTCAGGGCGGGGGCCTCTGGGGCCAACGTCCTGACTTTC
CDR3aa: CASSVRAGASGANVLTF

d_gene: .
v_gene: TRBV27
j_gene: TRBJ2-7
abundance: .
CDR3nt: TGTGCCAGCAGTTTTTATAGGGATTCCTACGAGCAGTACTTC
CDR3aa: CASSFYRDSYEQYF

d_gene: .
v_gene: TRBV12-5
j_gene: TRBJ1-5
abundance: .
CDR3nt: TGTGCTAGTGGTTTGGGGCAGGGGAATCAGCCCCAGCATTTT
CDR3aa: CASGLGQGNQPQHF

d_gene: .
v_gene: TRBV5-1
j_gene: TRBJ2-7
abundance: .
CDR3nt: TGCGCCAGCGCAAATCAGGGGCCGAGCTCCTACGAGCAGTACTTC
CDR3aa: CASANQGPSSYEQYF

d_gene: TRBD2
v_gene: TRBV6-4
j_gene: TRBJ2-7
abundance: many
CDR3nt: TGTGCCAGCAGCCGTGTTTGTGTAGCGGGAGTTTCGCAGTACTTC
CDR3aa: CASSRVCVAGVSQYF

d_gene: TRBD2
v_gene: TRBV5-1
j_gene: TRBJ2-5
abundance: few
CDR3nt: TGCGCCAGCAGCCAGGCTCTAGCGGGAGAGACCCAGTACTTC
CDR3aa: CASSQALAGETQYF

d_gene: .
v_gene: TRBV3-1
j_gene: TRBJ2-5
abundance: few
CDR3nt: TGTGCCAGCAGCCAAGAAGGAGGCAGCCAAGAGACCCAGTACTTC
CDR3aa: CASSQEGGSQETQYF

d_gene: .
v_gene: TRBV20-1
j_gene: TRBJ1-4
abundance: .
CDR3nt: TGCAGTGCTGGGATCCGGGCGGGCGGAGAAAAACTGTTTTTT
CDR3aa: CSAGIRAGGEKLFF

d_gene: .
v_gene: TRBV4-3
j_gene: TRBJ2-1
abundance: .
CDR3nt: TGCGCCAGCAGCACGGAGAGGCAGTACAATGAGCAGTTCTTC
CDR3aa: CASSTERQYNEQFF

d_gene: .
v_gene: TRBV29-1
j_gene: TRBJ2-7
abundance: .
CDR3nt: TGCAGCGTTGCCTTAGAAGGGGCCTACGAGCAGTACTTC
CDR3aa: CSVALEGAYEQYF

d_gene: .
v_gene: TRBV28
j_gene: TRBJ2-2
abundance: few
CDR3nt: TGTGCCAGCAGAATAGGGTTGTCGTCCGGGGAGCTGTTTTTT
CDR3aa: CASRIGLSSGELFF

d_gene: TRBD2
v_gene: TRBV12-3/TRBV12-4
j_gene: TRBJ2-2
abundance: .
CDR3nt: TGTGCCAGCAGTTCAGGACTAGCGGGAGGGCCCACCGGGGAGCTGTTTTTT
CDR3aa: CASSSGLAGGPTGELFF

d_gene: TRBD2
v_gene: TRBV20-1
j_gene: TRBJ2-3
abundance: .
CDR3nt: TGCAGTGCTGAGACTAGCGGTGGAGATACGCAGTATTTT
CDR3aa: CSAETSGGDTQYF

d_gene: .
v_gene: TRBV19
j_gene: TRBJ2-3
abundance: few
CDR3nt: TGTGCCTGCACCAGCGGGAGCACAGATACGCAGTATTTT
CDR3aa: CACTSGSTDTQYF

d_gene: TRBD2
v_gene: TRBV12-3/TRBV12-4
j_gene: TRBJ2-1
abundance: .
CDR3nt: TGTGCCAGCACCGACGGACTAGCTCGCGTTGAGCAGTTCTTC
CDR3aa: CASTDGLARVEQFF